This TCR beta chain was profiled in a study of monozygotic twins with inflammatory bowel disease. The quantity of total RNA per TCR library was 3500 ng. There were eight separate reactions per sample in which cDNA was made. TCRdb reprocessed the 5' RACE reads and reports one entry per CDR3 protein, with no DNA. Across approximately 200,000 distinct CDR3 sequences, the top ten clones capture 1.6% of the sample. A word on this clonotype: Its specificity is not known.

Findings and caveats of the study: Lower TCRbeta diversity (inverse Simpson) was seen in IBD patients than in healthy co-twins. Since immunosuppressive treatments differed, patient repertoires may have gained added variability.

This CDR3 spans 16 amino acids. Germline assignment: CDR1 KGHDR and CDR2 SFDVKD. Sample: blood. The sequence was collected from a human donor with ulcerative colitis or Crohn's disease, or a healthy co-twin of an affected twin (not recorded which). The chain carries TRBV24-1 and TRBJ1-2; with no DNA, the TCRdb D assignment of TRBD1 cannot be verified. This CDR3 reads CATSDHSIQGNYGYTF.